Listed below are T cell receptor beta chains from one sample, sequenced in a study of PD-1 blockade in classical Hodgkin lymphoma. Profiling relied on immunoSEQ multiplex PCR, and the TCRdb table lists in-frame clones only, not all of them. Of approximately 84,000 clones listed, 75% to 85% are singletons. This material consisted of peripheral blood mononuclear cells (PBMCs), taken before the fourth cycle of nivolumab. Receptors originate from a human donor with classical Hodgkin lymphoma. CDR3s include the opening cysteine and the closing phenylalanine or tryptophan. D genes are given only for firm matches. Rows may omit the clone size; those that give it use once, few, many or a size class.

j_call d_call v_call clone_size cdr3_aa cdr3_nt
TRBJ1-4 TRBD1 TRBV6-5 once CASSSAGQGTEKLFF TGTGCCAGCAGTTCCGCGGGACAGGGGACTGAAAAACTGTTTTTT
TRBJ2-7 TRBD2 TRBV27 NA CASSFLAGGREQYF TGTGCCAGCAGTTTCCTAGCGGGAGGGCGCGAGCAGTACTTC
TRBJ2-7 TRBD1 TRBV5-5 NA CASSPRQGFHYEQYF TGTGCCAGCAGCCCTAGACAGGGTTTTCACTACGAGCAGTACTTC
TRBJ2-3 NA TRBV27 NA CASSLLWGPRTTDTQYF TGTGCCAGCAGTTTACTTTGGGGGCCCAGGACCACAGATACGCAGTATTTT
TRBJ2-7 TRBD1 TRBV7-2 few CASSTPGGPYEQYF TGTGCCAGCAGCACCCCAGGGGGTCCCTACGAGCAGTACTTC
TRBJ2-3 NA TRBV5-8 NA CASSLVASAADTQYF TGTGCCAGCAGCTTGGTGGCTAGCGCAGCGGATACGCAGTATTTT
TRBJ1-1 NA TRBV11-2 NA CASSADRNTEAFF TGTGCCAGCAGCGCCGACAGGAACACTGAAGCTTTCTTT
TRBJ2-7 TRBD1 TRBV7-9 NA CASSFSAGTDVYEQYF TGTGCCAGCAGCTTCTCCGCCGGGACAGATGTCTACGAGCAGTACTTC
TRBJ2-7 NA TRBV2 NA CASTLRGGSSYEQYF TGTGCCAGCACCCTGAGGGGGGGGAGCTCCTACGAGCAGTACTTC
TRBJ2-2 NA TRBV19 NA CASSILSHGTGELFF TGTGCCAGTAGTATCCTGAGCCACGGCACCGGGGAGCTGTTTTTT
TRBJ1-2 NA TRBV19 NA CASTDSYYGYTF TGTGCCAGTACCGACAGTTACTATGGCTACACCTTC
TRBJ2-3 TRBD2 TRBV7-9 NA CASSPIIAGGPLDTQYF TGTGCCAGCAGCCCAATTATAGCGGGAGGGCCGCTAGATACGCAGTATTTT
TRBJ2-5 TRBD2 TRBV2 NA CASSYSGRGETQYF TGTGCCAGCAGTTATAGCGGGAGGGGGGAGACCCAGTACTTC
TRBJ1-2 NA TRBV19 NA CASSSRDPPPGGNYGYTF TGTGCCAGTAGTTCAAGAGACCCCCCTCCTGGAGGAAACTATGGCTACACCTTC
TRBJ2-7 NA TRBV5-4 NA CASSLGVGEVMGEQYF TGTGCCAGCAGCTTGGGGGTGGGAGAGGTTATGGGGGAGCAGTACTTC
TRBJ2-1 NA TRBV4-1 NA CASSQAYSQPVGQFF TGCGCCAGCAGCCAAGCATACAGCCAACCGGTGGGGCAGTTCTTC
TRBJ1-1 NA TRBV19 NA CASSIYKKLNTEAFF TGTGCCAGTAGTATTTATAAGAAGTTGAACACTGAAGCTTTCTTT
TRBJ1-4 NA TRBV19 NA CASSTGSHEKLFF TGTGCCAGTAGTACAGGGTCGCATGAAAAACTGTTTTTT
TRBJ1-2 NA TRBV28 NA CASSHLGAHYGYTF TGTGCCAGCTCGCACCTTGGGGCTCACTATGGCTACACCTTC
TRBJ1-5 TRBD1 TRBV6-1 few CASSEYRDRTNQPQHF TGTGCCAGCAGTGAATACCGGGACAGGACAAACCAGCCCCAGCATTTT
TRBJ1-1 NA TRBV7-3 NA CASSLGQGTEAFF TGTGCCAGCAGCTTAGGGCAGGGGACTGAAGCTTTCTTT
TRBJ1-2 NA TRBV18 NA CASSPAGADYGYTF TGTGCCAGCTCACCGGCCGGGGCAGACTATGGCTACACCTTC
TRBJ2-1 NA TRBV14 NA CASSPLREYSYEQFF TGTGCCAGCAGCCCCCTCCGGGAGTATTCCTATGAGCAGTTCTTC
TRBJ2-7 TRBD2 TRBV19 few CASGSSGNYEQYF TGTGCCAGTGGGTCCAGCGGGAACTACGAGCAGTACTTC
TRBJ1-4 NA TRBV7-9 NA CASSQAGEKLFF TGTGCCAGCAGCCAAGCCGGTGAAAAACTGTTTTTT
TRBJ1-2 NA TRBV25-1 NA CASSGSPPRNYGYTF TGTGCCAGCAGTGGAAGCCCCCCCCGCAACTATGGCTACACCTTC
TRBJ2-7 NA TRBV30 NA CAWSVQVGYGQYF TGTGCCTGGAGTGTACAGGTGGGGTATGGGCAGTACTTC
TRBJ2-3 TRBD2 TRBV30 NA CAWSPGLAGVDTQYF TGTGCCTGGAGCCCAGGACTAGCGGGAGTGGATACGCAGTATTTT
TRBJ1-2 NA TRBV18 once CASSPEARDRYGYTF TGTGCCAGCTCACCAGAGGCACGGGACCGCTATGGCTACACCTTC
TRBJ2-1 TRBD1 TRBV5-1 NA CASSFGQGYNEQFF TGCGCCAGCAGCTTCGGACAGGGGTACAATGAGCAGTTCTTC
TRBJ2-2 NA TRBV30 NA CAWSVSRTILTGELFF TGTGCCTGGAGTGTATCTCGGACAATACTCACCGGGGAGCTGTTTTTT
TRBJ2-1 NA TRBV7-6 NA CASSTTYSPDNEQFF TGTGCCAGCAGCACAACCTATAGCCCAGACAATGAGCAGTTCTTC
TRBJ1-1 NA TRBV18 NA CASSPEKNTEAFF TGTGCCAGCTCACCAGAAAAGAACACTGAAGCTTTCTTT
TRBJ1-5 NA TRBV4-2 NA CASSQALNQPQHF TGTGCCAGCAGCCAGGCATTGAATCAGCCCCAGCATTTT
TRBJ1-1 NA TRBV19 NA CASSITWAGNTEAFF TGTGCCAGTAGTATAACTTGGGCAGGCAACACTGAAGCTTTCTTT
TRBJ2-1 TRBD2 TRBV30 few CAWTPAGTRRASEQFF TGTGCCTGGACCCCGGCTGGGACTAGGAGGGCGAGTGAGCAGTTCTTC
TRBJ1-1 NA TRBV11-1 NA CASSPSLNTEAFF TGTGCCAGCAGCCCCTCATTGAACACTGAAGCTTTCTTT
TRBJ1-1 NA TRBV28 NA CASRALNTEAFF TGTGCCAGCCGTGCCCTGAACACTGAAGCTTTCTTT
TRBJ2-7 TRBD1 TRBV7-6 NA CASSLGDPGTGGYEQYF TGTGCCAGCAGCTTAGGAGACCCCGGGACAGGGGGCTACGAGCAGTACTTC
TRBJ1-1 TRBD1 TRBV7-6 once CASSPGGSTEAFF TGTGCCAGCAGTCCAGGGGGTAGTACTGAAGCTTTCTTT
TRBJ2-4 NA TRBV4-3 NA CASSQGPGAENIQYF TGCGCCAGCAGCCAGGGCCCCGGCGCAGAAAACATTCAGTACTTC
TRBJ1-5 NA TRBV21-1 once CAGRGQGDSNQPQHF TGTGCCGGGAGGGGGCAGGGGGATAGCAATCAGCCCCAGCATTTT
TRBJ2-6 NA TRBV29-1 NA CSVFSWGANVLTF TGCAGCGTTTTTTCTTGGGGGGCCAACGTCCTGACTTTC
TRBJ2-7 TRBD2 TRBV11-1 NA CASSILAGEDEQYF TGTGCCAGCAGCATTCTAGCGGGAGAGGACGAGCAGTACTTC
TRBJ2-2 TRBD2 TRBV2 once CASSAPAGGYTGELFF TGTGCCAGCAGTGCACCGGCGGGAGGGTACACCGGGGAGCTGTTTTTT
TRBJ1-5 NA TRBV6-1 NA CASSEGVNQPQHF TGTGCCAGCAGTGAAGGGGTTAATCAGCCCCAGCATTTT
TRBJ1-5 TRBD1 TRBV11-2 NA CASSFRRGQGQPQHF TGTGCCAGCAGCTTTAGAAGGGGGCAGGGGCAGCCCCAGCATTTT
TRBJ2-7 TRBD2 TRBV6-1 NA CASSGGLAGTYEQYF TGTGCCAGCAGTGGTGGACTAGCGGGCACCTACGAGCAGTACTTC
TRBJ2-7 NA TRBV14 few CASSPPAGRGDEQYF TGTGCCAGCAGCCCGCCAGCAGGGAGAGGGGACGAGCAGTACTTC
TRBJ2-7 TRBD2 TRBV19 NA CASSRASGNYEQYF TGTGCCAGTAGTAGGGCTAGCGGGAACTACGAGCAGTACTTC